A selection of T cell receptor beta chains follows, all from one sample in a study of OX40 agonist ivuxolimab in advanced cancers. Some clones are missing from TCRdb's copy, which holds only in-frame ones; the method was immunoSEQ multiplex PCR. The repertoire holds approximately 58,000 clones, 75% to 95% seen once, with roughly 0.45% in the top ten. Source: CD4+ or CD8+ T cells sorted from blood, taken in a trial of the OX40 agonist ivuxolimab. The receptors were sampled from an adult with an advanced solid tumor such as melanoma, head and neck, liver or kidney cancer. Both conserved end residues are part of each CDR3. The D gene is left open where the match is weak. Clone size is stated in some rows and not others, as once, few, many or a class when expanded.

TRBV19	.	TRBJ2-7	TRBD2	TGTGCCAGTAGTGGGACTAGTTCCGCCTACGAGCAGTACTTC	CASSGTSSAYEQYF
TRBV5-1	.	TRBJ1-1	.	TGCGCCAGCACCCTTGGGTCGCAGTTGAACACTGAAGCTTTCTTT	CASTLGSQLNTEAFF
TRBV7-9	.	TRBJ1-1	.	TGTGCCAGCAGCTTACTGGGGGACACTGAAGCTTTCTTT	CASSLLGDTEAFF
TRBV7-9	few	TRBJ2-7	.	TGTGCCAGCATCTCGGGCTACGAGCAGTACTTC	CASISGYEQYF
TRBV4-1	once	TRBJ2-3	.	TGCGCACCAAAAGGTGCTTCTGGAGATACGCAGTATTTT	CAPKGASGDTQYF
TRBV7-8	.	TRBJ2-5	TRBD2	TGTGCCAGCAGCTGGACTAGCGGGAGTAACCTCCAAGAGACCCAGTACTTC	CASSWTSGSNLQETQYF
TRBV15	.	TRBJ2-1	TRBD2	TGTGCCACCAGCAGAGATCGATGGGGAGGGTACAATGAGCAGTTCTTC	CATSRDRWGGYNEQFF
TRBV30	few	TRBJ1-5	.	TGTGCCTGGAGTGTACAGGCGGGTCAGCCCCAGCATTTT	CAWSVQAGQPQHF
TRBV29-1	.	TRBJ2-3	TRBD2	TGCAGCGTTGAAGATTCAGGGGAGAGCGGGAGGAGGTCAGATACGCAGTATTTT	CSVEDSGESGRRSDTQYF
TRBV30	.	TRBJ2-7	TRBD2	TGTGCCTGGGGGAAAAAGGTTCTAGCGGGAGGCCGAAACTACGAGCAGTACTTC	CAWGKKVLAGGRNYEQYF
TRBV25-1	.	TRBJ1-4	.	TGTGCCAGCAGTGAATACTGGGGGCAGCGGGAAAAACTGTTTTTT	CASSEYWGQREKLFF
TRBV27	.	TRBJ2-1	.	TGTGCCAGCAGTTTATCGGGGCAGAGGTACAATGAGCAGTTCTTC	CASSLSGQRYNEQFF
TRBV7-2	.	TRBJ2-7	TRBD2	TGTGCCAGCAGCTCACGACTAGCGGGAGCGACCTACGAGCAGTACTTC	CASSSRLAGATYEQYF
TRBV6-5	.	TRBJ1-3	.	TGTGCCAGCAGTTACTCCGGGTTCGGAAACACCATATATTTT	CASSYSGFGNTIYF
TRBV4-1	.	TRBJ1-2	TRBD1	TGCGCCAGCAGCCAGGGGTTAGGGGGCATTGGCTACACCTTC	CASSQGLGGIGYTF
TRBV11-2	.	TRBJ2-1	.	TGTGCCAGCAGCCCAGATATTGGGCAGTTCTTC	CASSPDIGQFF
TRBV6-1	.	TRBJ2-7	.	TGTGCCAGCAGTGATCCGGGACAGGCGACGACTAGCGGAGCTACCTACGAGCAGTACTTC	CASSDPGQATTSGATYEQYF
TRBV30	few	TRBJ2-2	.	TGTGCCTGGTGGGCCGGCGGGGAGCTGTTTTTT	CAWWAGGELFF
TRBV6-5	.	TRBJ2-7	.	TGTGCCAGCTTGGGGAGAGGGAACGAGCAGTACTTC	CASLGRGNEQYF
TRBV11-3	.	TRBJ2-7	TRBD2	TGTGCCAGCAGCTCGGGACTAGTCGGCTCCTACGAGCAGTACTTC	CASSSGLVGSYEQYF
TRBV7-2	few	TRBJ2-5	TRBD2	TGTGCCAGCAGCCCGCGAGGGACTAGCGGGCTGAAGCCCCAGTACTTC	CASSPRGTSGLKPQYF
TRBV11-3	.	TRBJ2-1	TRBD2	TGTGCCAGCAGCTTGGAGACTAGCGGGAGAGTAGGGCAGTTCTTC	CASSLETSGRVGQFF
TRBV6-1	.	TRBJ2-1	.	TGTGCCAGCGTACAGGGAGCTAGCTACAATGAGCAGTTCTTC	CASVQGASYNEQFF
TRBV5-8	.	TRBJ1-2	TRBD1	TGTGCCAGCAGCGTCCGGACAGGGGATAATGGCCACACCTTC	CASSVRTGDNGHTF
TRBV19	.	TRBJ2-3	.	TGTGCCAGTAGTATTAGAGGTTTTAGCACAGATACGCAGTATTTT	CASSIRGFSTDTQYF
TRBV2	.	TRBJ2-7	.	TGTGCCAGCATGGAGGGGAGCAAATACGAGCAGTACTTC	CASMEGSKYEQYF
TRBV18	.	TRBJ2-2	TRBD2	TGTGCCAGCTCCCCACGGGAGGGCCTGACCGGGGAGCTGTTTTTT	CASSPREGLTGELFF
TRBV10-1	.	TRBJ2-3	TRBD1	TGCGCCAGCAGTGCTGCCCACGGACAGGGGTCAGATACGCAGTATTTT	CASSAAHGQGSDTQYF
TRBV18	.	TRBJ2-1	.	TGTGCCAGCTCACCCCGGGAGATCAACAATGAGCAGTTCTTC	CASSPREINNEQFF
TRBV19	.	TRBJ2-7	TRBD1	TGTGCCAGTAGTATCGGCTGGGACAGGGGCGAGCAGTACTTC	CASSIGWDRGEQYF
TRBV5-1	.	TRBJ2-5	.	TGCGCCAGTATCGCCCGGGGAGGGGGAATCCAAGAGACCCAGTACTTC	CASIARGGGIQETQYF
TRBV7-9	once	TRBJ2-7	TRBD2	TGTGCCAGCAGCCAAAGAGCGGGAGGGGAGGAGCAGTACTTC	CASSQRAGGEEQYF
TRBV6-1	once	TRBJ1-3	TRBD1	TGTGCCAGCAGGGTGACAGGGGGCCTTGGAAACACCATATATTTT	CASRVTGGLGNTIYF
TRBV7-9	.	TRBJ2-1	.	TGTGCCAGCAGCTTAGACTACAATGAGCAGTTCTTC	CASSLDYNEQFF
TRBV5-8	.	TRBJ2-1	.	TGTGCCAGCAGCTTGTGGTTTGGAGCTCGAACAAACAATGAGCAGTTCTTC	CASSLWFGARTNNEQFF
TRBV4-1	.	TRBJ2-2	.	TGCGCCAGCAGCCATGGGACAGCGGGCGGGTTCACCGGGGAGCTGTTTTTT	CASSHGTAGGFTGELFF
TRBV30	.	TRBJ2-1	TRBD1	TGTGCCTGGAGTGAGACAGGGGGGGGCCTTTACAATGAGCAGTTCTTC	CAWSETGGGLYNEQFF
TRBV6-5	.	TRBJ2-5	.	TGTGCCAGCAGTTACCGGCCCCAGGGGCCCCAAGAGACCCAGTACTTC	CASSYRPQGPQETQYF
TRBV18	.	TRBJ1-2	TRBD1	TGTGCCAGCTCACCAGGGCAGGGGGCAAGCTATGGCTACACCTTC	CASSPGQGASYGYTF
TRBV28	.	TRBJ1-1	.	TGTGCCAGCCTTCGGAACACTGAAGCTTTCTTT	CASLRNTEAFF
TRBV11-2	.	TRBJ2-1	.	TGTGCCAGCAGCTTCCCAGTCGCGATAAATGAGCAGTTCTTC	CASSFPVAINEQFF
TRBV29-1	.	TRBJ2-3	.	TGCAGCGTTGTACAGGGCGTGAGCACAGATACGCAGTATTTT	CSVVQGVSTDTQYF
TRBV29-1	.	TRBJ2-7	TRBD2	TGCAGCGTTGTGACTAGCGGGAGCTACGAGCAGTACTTC	CSVVTSGSYEQYF
TRBV19	.	TRBJ2-1	TRBD1	TGTGCCAGTAGTATTTCCCCTGGGGGGCCGGGACAGGGAAGGAATGAGCAGTTCTTC	CASSISPGGPGQGRNEQFF
TRBV6-5	.	TRBJ2-5	.	TGTGCCAGCAGTTCCCTCGGCGGGGTTCCGTACTTC	CASSSLGGVPYF
TRBV29-1	.	TRBJ2-7	TRBD2	TGCAGCGTTGACGCGGGAGGGTCCTACGAGCAGTACTTC	CSVDAGGSYEQYF
TRBV19	.	TRBJ2-6	.	TGTGCCAGTGCACGGGGCGCTGGAGGGGCCAACGTCCTGACTTTC	CASARGAGGANVLTF
TRBV30	.	TRBJ1-6	.	TGTGCCTGGAAGCTTTCGTCGGCCTCTCTTTCACCCCTCCACTTT	CAWKLSSASLSPLHF
TRBV18	.	TRBJ2-2	.	TGTGCCAGCTCACCATGGACAGTGAACACCGGGGAGCTGTTTTTT	CASSPWTVNTGELFF
TRBV7-6	.	TRBJ2-2	.	TGTGCCAGCAGCTTGGCCCTGGGGGGTAGCGGTAACACCGGGGAGCTGTTTTTT	CASSLALGGSGNTGELFF
TRBV5-1	once	TRBJ1-3	.	TGCGCCAGCAGCTTGGGGGACCCCTCTGGAAACACCATATATTTT	CASSLGDPSGNTIYF
TRBV11-3	.	TRBJ2-7	TRBD2	TGTGCCAGCAGAGTAGCGGGAGTCGGGTACGAGCAGTACTTC	CASRVAGVGYEQYF
TRBV19	.	TRBJ1-4	TRBD1	TGTGCCAGTAGTACGCCCCAGGGGGCAACTAATGAAAAACTGTTTTTT	CASSTPQGATNEKLFF